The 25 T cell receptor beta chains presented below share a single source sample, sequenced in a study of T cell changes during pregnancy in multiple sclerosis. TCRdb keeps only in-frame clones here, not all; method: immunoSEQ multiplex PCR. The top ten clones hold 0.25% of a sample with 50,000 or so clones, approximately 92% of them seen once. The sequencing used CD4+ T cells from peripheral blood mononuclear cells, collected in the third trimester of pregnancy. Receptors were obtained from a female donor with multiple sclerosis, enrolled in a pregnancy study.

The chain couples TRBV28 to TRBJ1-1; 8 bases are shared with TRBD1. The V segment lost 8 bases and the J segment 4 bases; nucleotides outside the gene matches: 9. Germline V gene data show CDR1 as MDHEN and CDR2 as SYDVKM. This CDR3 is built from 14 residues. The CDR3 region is CASRLTGVVTEAFF. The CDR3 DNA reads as TGTGCCAGCCGGCTGACAGGGGTGGTCACTGAAGCTTTCTTT.

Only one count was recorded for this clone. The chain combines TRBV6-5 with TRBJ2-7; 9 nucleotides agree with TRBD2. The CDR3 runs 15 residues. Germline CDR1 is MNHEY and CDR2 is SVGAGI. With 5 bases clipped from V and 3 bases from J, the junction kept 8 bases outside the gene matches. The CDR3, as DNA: TGTGCCAGCAGTCGCCCCCAAGCGGGAGGCTACGAGCAGTACTTC. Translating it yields CASSRPQAGGYEQYF.

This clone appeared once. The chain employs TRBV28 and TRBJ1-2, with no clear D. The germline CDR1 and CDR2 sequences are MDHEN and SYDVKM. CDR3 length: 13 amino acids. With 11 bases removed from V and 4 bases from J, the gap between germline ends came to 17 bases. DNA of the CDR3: TGTGCCGTCCGGGAGGCCAAACCCTATGGCTACACCTTC. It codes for CAVREAKPYGYTF.

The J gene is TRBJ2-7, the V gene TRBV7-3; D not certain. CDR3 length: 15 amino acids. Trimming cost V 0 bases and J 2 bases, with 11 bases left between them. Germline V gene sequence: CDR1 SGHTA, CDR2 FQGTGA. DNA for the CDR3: TGTGCCAGCAGCTTAACCGGCGAAACAGCCTACGAGCAGTACTTC. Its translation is CASSLTGETAYEQYF.

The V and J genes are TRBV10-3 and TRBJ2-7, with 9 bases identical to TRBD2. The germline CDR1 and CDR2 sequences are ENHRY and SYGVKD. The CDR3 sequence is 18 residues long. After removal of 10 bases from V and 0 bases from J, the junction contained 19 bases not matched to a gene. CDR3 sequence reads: CATTAGGGGSDSSYEQYF. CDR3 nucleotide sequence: TGTGCCACCACAGCGGGGGGTGGCGGGAGCGACAGCTCCTACGAGCAGTACTTC.

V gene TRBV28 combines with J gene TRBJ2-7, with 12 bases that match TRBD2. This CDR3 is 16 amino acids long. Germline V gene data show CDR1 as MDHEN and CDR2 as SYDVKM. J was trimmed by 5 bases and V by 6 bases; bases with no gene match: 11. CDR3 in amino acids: CASRSLTSGSLDEQYF. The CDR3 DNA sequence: TGTGCCAGCAGGTCCCTGACTAGCGGGAGTCTTGACGAGCAGTACTTC.

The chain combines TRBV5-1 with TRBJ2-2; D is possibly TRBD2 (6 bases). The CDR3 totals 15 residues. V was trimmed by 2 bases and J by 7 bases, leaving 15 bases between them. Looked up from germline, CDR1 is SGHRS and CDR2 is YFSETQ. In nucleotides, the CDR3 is TGCGCCAGCAGCTTCACTAGCAGGGAGGTCGGGGAGCTGTTTTTT. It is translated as CASSFTSREVGELFF.

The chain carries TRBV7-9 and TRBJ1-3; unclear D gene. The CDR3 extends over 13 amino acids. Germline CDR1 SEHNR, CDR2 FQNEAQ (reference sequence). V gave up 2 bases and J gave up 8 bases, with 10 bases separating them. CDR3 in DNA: TGTGCCAGCAGCTTAAGGGAGTCGGACACCATATATTTT. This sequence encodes CASSLRESDTIYF.

CDR3 coding DNA: TGTGCCAGTAGTACCAGGGATGATCAGCCCCAGCATTTT. It translates to CASSTRDDQPQHF. The chain carries TRBV19 and TRBJ1-5, with a tentative D call TRBD1 (5 bases). Looked up from germline, CDR1 is LNHDA and CDR2 is SQIVND (reference sequence). V shed 4 bases and J shed 5 bases, with 9 bases lying between them. The CDR3 has 13 amino acids.

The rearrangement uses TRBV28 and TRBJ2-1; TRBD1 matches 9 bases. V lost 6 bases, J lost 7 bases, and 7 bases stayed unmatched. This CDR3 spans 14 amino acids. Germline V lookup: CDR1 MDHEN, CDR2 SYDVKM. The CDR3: CASRKPGTGNEQFF. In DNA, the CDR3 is TGTGCCAGCAGAAAACCCGGGACAGGGAATGAGCAGTTCTTC.

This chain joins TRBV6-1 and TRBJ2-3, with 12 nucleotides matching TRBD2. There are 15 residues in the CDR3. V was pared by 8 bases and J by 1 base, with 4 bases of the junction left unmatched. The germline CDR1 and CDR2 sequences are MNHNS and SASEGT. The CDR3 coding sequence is TGTGCCAGCTGGACTAGCGGGGCAGGCACAGATACGCAGTATTTT. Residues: CASWTSGAGTDTQYF.

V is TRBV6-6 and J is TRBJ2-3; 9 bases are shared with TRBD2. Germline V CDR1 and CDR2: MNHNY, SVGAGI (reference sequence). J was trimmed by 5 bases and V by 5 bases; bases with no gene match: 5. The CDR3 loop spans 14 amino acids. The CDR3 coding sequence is TGTGCCAGCAGTGAGGGGCGGGGGGGAGATACGCAGTATTTT. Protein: CASSEGRGGDTQYF.

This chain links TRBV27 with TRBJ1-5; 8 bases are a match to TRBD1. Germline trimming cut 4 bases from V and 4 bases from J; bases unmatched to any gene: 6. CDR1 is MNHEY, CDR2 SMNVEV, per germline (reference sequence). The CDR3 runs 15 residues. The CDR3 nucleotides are TGTGCCAGCAGTTCCTTGACAGGGGTGAATCAGCCCCAGCATTTT. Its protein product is CASSSLTGVNQPQHF.

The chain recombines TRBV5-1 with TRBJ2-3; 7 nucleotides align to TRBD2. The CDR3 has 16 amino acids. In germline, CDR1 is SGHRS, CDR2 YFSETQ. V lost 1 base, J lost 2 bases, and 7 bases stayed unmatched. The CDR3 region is CASSLSSGKVTDTQYF. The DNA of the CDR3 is TGCGCCAGCAGCTTGTCTAGCGGAAAAGTCACAGATACGCAGTATTTT.

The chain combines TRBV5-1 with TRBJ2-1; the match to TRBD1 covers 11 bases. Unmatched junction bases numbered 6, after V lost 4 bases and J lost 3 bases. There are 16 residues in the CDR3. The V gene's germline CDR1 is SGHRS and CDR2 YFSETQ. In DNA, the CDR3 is TGCGCCAGCAGCACACCCGGGACAGGGGGCTACAATGAGCAGTTCTTC. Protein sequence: CASSTPGTGGYNEQFF.

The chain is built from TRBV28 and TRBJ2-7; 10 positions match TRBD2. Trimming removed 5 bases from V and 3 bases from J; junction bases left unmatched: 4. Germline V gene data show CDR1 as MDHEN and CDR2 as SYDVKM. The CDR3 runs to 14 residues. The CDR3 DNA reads TGTGCCAGCAGTCTAAGGACTAGCGGCTACGAGCAGTACTTC. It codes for CASSLRTSGYEQYF.

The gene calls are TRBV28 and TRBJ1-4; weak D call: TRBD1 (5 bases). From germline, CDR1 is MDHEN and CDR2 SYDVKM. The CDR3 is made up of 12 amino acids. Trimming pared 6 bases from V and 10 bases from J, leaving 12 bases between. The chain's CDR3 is CASSLDSLKLFF. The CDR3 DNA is TGTGCCAGCAGCCTAGACAGCTTAAAACTGTTTTTT.

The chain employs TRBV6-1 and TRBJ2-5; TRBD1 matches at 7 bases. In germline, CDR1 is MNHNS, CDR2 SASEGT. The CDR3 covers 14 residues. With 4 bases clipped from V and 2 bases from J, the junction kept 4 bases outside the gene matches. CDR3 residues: CASSALGQQETQYF. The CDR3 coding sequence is TGTGCCAGCAGTGCACTGGGACAGCAAGAGACCCAGTACTTC.

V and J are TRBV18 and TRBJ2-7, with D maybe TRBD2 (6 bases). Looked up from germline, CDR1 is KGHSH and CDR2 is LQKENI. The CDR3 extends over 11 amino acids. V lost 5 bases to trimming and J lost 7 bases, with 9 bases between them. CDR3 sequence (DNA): TGTGCCAGCTCAGAGAGCGGGGAGCAGTACTTC. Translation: CASSESGEQYF.

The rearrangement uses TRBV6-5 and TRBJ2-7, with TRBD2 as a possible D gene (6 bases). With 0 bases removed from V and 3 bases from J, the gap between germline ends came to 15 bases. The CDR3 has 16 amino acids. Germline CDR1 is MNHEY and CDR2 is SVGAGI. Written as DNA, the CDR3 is TGTGCCAGCAGTTACTCGGAGTGGTGGGGGGTCTACGAGCAGTACTTC. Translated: CASSYSEWWGVYEQYF.

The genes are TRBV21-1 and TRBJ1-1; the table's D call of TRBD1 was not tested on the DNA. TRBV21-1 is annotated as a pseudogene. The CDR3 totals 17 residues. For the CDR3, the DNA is TGTGCCAGCAGCAAAGAGAGACAGGGAGACATGAACACTGAAGCTTTCTTT. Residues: CASSKERQGDMNTEAFF.

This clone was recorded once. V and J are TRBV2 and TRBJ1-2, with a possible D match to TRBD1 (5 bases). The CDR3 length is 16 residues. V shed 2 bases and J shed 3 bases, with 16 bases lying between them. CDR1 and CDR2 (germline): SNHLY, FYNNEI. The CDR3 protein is CASSELSLGGDYGYTF. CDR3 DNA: TGTGCCAGCAGTGAATTGTCACTGGGGGGAGACTATGGCTACACCTTC.

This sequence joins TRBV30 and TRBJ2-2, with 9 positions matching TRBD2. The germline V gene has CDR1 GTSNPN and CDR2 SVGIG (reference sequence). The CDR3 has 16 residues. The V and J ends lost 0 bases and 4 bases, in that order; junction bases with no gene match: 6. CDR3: CAWSVIAGGGTGELFF. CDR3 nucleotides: TGTGCCTGGAGTGTAATTGCGGGAGGGGGCACCGGGGAGCTGTTTTTT.

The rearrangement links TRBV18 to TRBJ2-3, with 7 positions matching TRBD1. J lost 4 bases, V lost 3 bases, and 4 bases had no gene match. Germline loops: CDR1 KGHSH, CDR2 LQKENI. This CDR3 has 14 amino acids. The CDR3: CASSPTGFPDTQYF. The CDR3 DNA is TGTGCCAGCTCACCGACAGGGTTCCCAGATACGCAGTATTTT. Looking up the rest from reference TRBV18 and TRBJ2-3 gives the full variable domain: NAGVMQNPRHLVRRRGQEARLRCSPMKGHSHVYWYRQLPEEGLKFMVYLQKENIIDESGMPKERFSAEFPKEGPSILRIQQVVRGDSAAYFCASSPTGFPDTQYFGPGTRLTVL.

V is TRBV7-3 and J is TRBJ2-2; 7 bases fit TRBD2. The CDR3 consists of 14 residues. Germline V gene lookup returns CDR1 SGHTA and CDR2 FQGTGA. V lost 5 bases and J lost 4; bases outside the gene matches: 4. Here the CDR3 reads CASSAPSGTGELFF. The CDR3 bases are TGTGCCAGCAGCGCCCCTAGCGGCACCGGGGAGCTGTTTTTT.